This entry concerns a single TCR beta chain. The same CDR3 also results from other DNA sequences found in this sample. The germline CDR1 and CDR2 sequences are SGHTA and FQGTGA. V gave up 2 bases and J gave up 6 bases; unmatched junction bases: 3. The length of the CDR3 is 14 residues. Participants came from around 25 US areas, aged roughly 18 to 100 years. The table came from immunoSEQ multiplex PCR; TCRdb's copy has only in-frame clones and leaves some out. The sample contains under 250,000 clones, around 83% of which appear only once. The data are from a study of blood T cell repertoires in COVID-19.

The clonotype comes from a middle-aged woman with acute COVID-19. The rearrangement links TRBV7-3 to TRBJ2-1; 8 bases line up with TRBD2. Material for sequencing was PBMCs or T cells enriched from blood (not recorded which). This CDR3 is CASSLAGGLNEQFF. The CDR3 DNA reads as TGTGCCAGCAGCTTAGCGGGGGGACTCAATGAGCAGTTCTTC. The variable domain in full, completed from reference TRBV7-3 and TRBJ2-1, reads GAGVSQTPSNKVTEKGKYVELRCDPISGHTALYWYRQSLGQGPEFLIYFQGTGAADDSGLPNDRFFAVRPEGSVSTLKIQRTERGDSAVYLCASSLAGGLNEQFFGPGTRLTVL.